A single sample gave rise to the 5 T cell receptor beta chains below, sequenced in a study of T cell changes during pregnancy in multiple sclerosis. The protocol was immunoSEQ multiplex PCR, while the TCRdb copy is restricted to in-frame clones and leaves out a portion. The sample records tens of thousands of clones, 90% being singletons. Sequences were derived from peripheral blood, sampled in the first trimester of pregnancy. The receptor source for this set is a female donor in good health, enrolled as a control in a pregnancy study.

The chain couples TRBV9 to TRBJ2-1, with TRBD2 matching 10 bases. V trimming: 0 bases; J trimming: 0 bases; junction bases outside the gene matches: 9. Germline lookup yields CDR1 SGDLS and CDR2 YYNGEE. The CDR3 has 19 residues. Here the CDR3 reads CASSVDASGGKSSYNEQFF. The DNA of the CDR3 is TGTGCCAGCAGCGTAGATGCTAGCGGGGGTAAAAGCTCCTACAATGAGCAGTTCTTC.

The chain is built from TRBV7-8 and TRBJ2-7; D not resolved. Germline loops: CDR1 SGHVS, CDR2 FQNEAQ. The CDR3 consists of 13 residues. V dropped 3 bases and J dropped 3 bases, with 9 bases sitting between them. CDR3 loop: CASSFSHFYEQYF. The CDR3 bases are TGTGCCAGCAGCTTCAGTCATTTCTACGAGCAGTACTTC.

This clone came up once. Here the CDR3 DNA reads TGTGCCAGCAGCTTCGGGCAGGGGACACCCTATGGCTACACCTTC. Its translation is CASSFGQGTPYGYTF. The V call is TRBV7-9, the J call TRBJ1-2, with D perhaps TRBD1 (6 bases). This CDR3 is 15 amino acids long. From germline, CDR1 is SEHNR and CDR2 FQNEAQ (reference sequence). V was pared by 3 bases and J by 4 bases, with 15 bases between.

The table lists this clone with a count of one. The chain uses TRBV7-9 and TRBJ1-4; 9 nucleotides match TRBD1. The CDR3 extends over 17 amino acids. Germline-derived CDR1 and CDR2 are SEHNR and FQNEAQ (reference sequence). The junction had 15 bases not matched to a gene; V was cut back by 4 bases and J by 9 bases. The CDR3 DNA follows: TGTGCCAGCAGCTCGTTCACAGGGGGCGGAAACTTCCAAAAACTGTTTTTT. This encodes CASSSFTGGGNFQKLFF.

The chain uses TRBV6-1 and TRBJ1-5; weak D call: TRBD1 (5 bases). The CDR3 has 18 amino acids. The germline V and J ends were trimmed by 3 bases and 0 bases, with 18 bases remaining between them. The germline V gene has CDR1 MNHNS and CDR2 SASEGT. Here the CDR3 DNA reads TGTGCCAGCAGTGAGCGGCAGGGAGCGGGGTATAGCAATCAGCCCCAGCATTTT. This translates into CASSERQGAGYSNQPQHF.